This T cell receptor (beta chain) was documented in a study of T cells in Graves' hyperthyroidism and ophthalmopathy. Study in general: Staff took peripheral blood when the initial diagnosis was made, before any treatment began.

There are many counts of this clonotype. Its specificity is not known. It was RNA transcripts that yielded the amplified TCR beta CDR3 regions. Researchers ran a first-round RT-PCR on the TCR CDR3 using the HTBI primer set. TCRdb re-analysed the multiplex PCR reads in MiXCR, keeping a single row per CDR3 protein. The sample contains about 520,000 distinct CDR3 sequences, around 22% of which appear only once. Study-wide points: Most expanded thyroid clonotypes above 0.001 also appeared in blood.

Ophthalmopathy cases scored 3 or more on the Clinical Activity Score and 4 or more on NOSPECS grade, with duration below 3 months. Clinical symptoms, serum thyroxine and TRAb, thyroid ultrasound and orbital computed tomography together formed the diagnostic basis. Input material: blood. The receptor was derived from a woman in her thirties with Graves' ophthalmopathy.

The CDR3 region has the DNA TGTGCCACCAGCAGGCGACGGGACAGTGAAGCTTTCTTT. Translating gives CATSRRRDSEAFF. The J gene is TRBJ1-1, the V gene TRBV15, with 7 positions matching TRBD1. Germline-derived CDR1 and CDR2 are LNHNV and YYDKDF (reference sequence). This CDR3 region has 13 residues. J was trimmed by 7 bases and V by 3 bases; bases with no gene match: 5.